Given below is one TCR beta chain in context. Its antigen is unknown. The sample is drawn from a study of shared clonotypes between healthy human individuals. Study-level information: Donors had three CD4 naive, three CD4 memory, two CD8 naive and one CD8 memory plate apiece. Study outcomes and limitations: Among non-shared clonotypes, generation probabilities were lower than among those shared by all four donors.

Only in-frame clones appear in the TCRdb table, and some are missing; sequencing was by immunoSEQ multiplex PCR. This sample yields approximately 330,000 clones, of which around four fifths are seen a single time; 8.5% to 12% belongs to the top ten. V shed 7 bases and J shed 5 bases, with 11 bases lying between them. Germline V lookup: CDR1 SNHLY, CDR2 FYNNEI. The CDR3 consists of 12 residues. The chain has TRBV2 and TRBJ2-5; D not resolved. Sequencing was carried out using memory CD4+ T cells sorted from blood. As for subset: CD45RA-negative fraction. This sequence was found in a man younger than 45 in good health. CDR3 sequence reads: CASTQWTETQYF. DNA for the CDR3: TGTGCCAGCACCCAGTGGACGGAGACCCAGTACTTC. The complete variable domain, with remaining parts taken from reference TRBV2 and TRBJ2-5, reads EPEVTQTPSHQVTQMGQEVILRCVPISNHLYFYWYRQILGQKVEFLVSFYNNEISEKSEIFDDQFSVERPDGSNFTLKIRSTKLEDSAMYFCASTQWTETQYFGPGTRLLVL.